This TCR beta chain stems from a study of shared clonotypes between healthy human individuals. About the study: The study drew on a couple of women and a few men aged 18 to 49 as donors.

Between the trimmed V and J ends, which lost 5 bases and 3 bases, there was a span of 11 bases. Germline V gene data show CDR1 as SGHTA and CDR2 as FQGNSA. This CDR3 has 15 amino acids. Study results and caveats: Since donors were few, the genetic and exposure-history diversity represented was limited.

Sequenced by immunoSEQ multiplex PCR; TCRdb stores in-frame clones only, minus some. The sample consists of around 2.1 million clones, under 97% of them appearing once. All participating donors were Caucasian adults from Nashville, Tennessee. A word on this clone: Its antigen is unidentified.

Sequences were obtained from naive CD4+ T cells sorted from blood. Subset: CD45RA+ positively selected. The chain uses TRBV7-2 and TRBJ1-6; no clear D gene. The receptor was isolated from a man in his late teens or twenties in good health. For the CDR3, the DNA is TGTGCCAGCAGCCCATCAAGTAACTATAATTCACCCCTCCACTTT. It specifies CASSPSSNYNSPLHF.